A single sample is the source of the 14 T cell receptor beta chains below, sequenced in a study of blood T cell repertoires in COVID-19. Sequencing used immunoSEQ multiplex PCR; TCRdb keeps in-frame clones, though not all of them. The sample contains fewer than 250,000 clones, approximately 90% of which appear only once. The source material was peripheral blood. The origin of the receptors is a man between 45 and 60 years old with acute or convalescent COVID-19.

This clone was seen a single time. This rearrangement joins TRBV4-2 to TRBJ1-4; D ambiguous. V shed 1 base and J shed 4 bases, with 7 bases lying between them. CDR1 and CDR2 (germline): LGHNA, YNFKEQ. The CDR3 spans 14 residues. The CDR3 bases are TGTGCCAGCAGCCAAGGCAGAAGTAATGAAAAACTGTTTTTT. This gives the protein CASSQGRSNEKLFF.

The chain combines TRBV19 with TRBJ1-3; D gene unclear. There are 19 residues in the CDR3. The germline V gene encodes CDR1 LNHDA and CDR2 SQIVND (reference sequence). Trimming left V 1 base short and J 0 bases short, with 19 bases between. CDR3 nucleotides: TGTGCCAGTAGTATAGCCGTACCGGGTCAACCACGCTCTGGAAACACCATATATTTT. Residues: CASSIAVPGQPRSGNTIYF.

The rearrangement joins TRBV7-3 to TRBJ1-1, with a tentative D call TRBD1 (6 bases). Germline V gene lookup returns CDR1 SGHTA and CDR2 FQGTGA. The CDR3 is 14 amino acids. V shed 4 bases and J shed 5 bases, with 14 bases lying between them. CDR3 sequence reads: CASSSQQGGTEAFF. The CDR3 nucleotides read TGTGCCAGCAGCTCACAACAGGGAGGGACTGAAGCTTTCTTT.

This rearrangement joins TRBV11-2 to TRBJ2-7; 8 nucleotides line up with TRBD2. This CDR3 has 15 residues. Germline loops: CDR1 SGHAT, CDR2 FQNNGV. With 3 bases clipped from V and 2 bases from J, the junction kept 6 bases outside the gene matches. The CDR3 DNA sequence: TGTGCCAGCAGCTTCCAAGCGGGGGATGCCTACGAGCAGTACTTC. This sequence encodes CASSFQAGDAYEQYF. The full variable domain, rest sourced from reference TRBV11-2 and TRBJ2-7, is EAGVAQSPRYKIIEKRQSVAFWCNPISGHATLYWYQQILGQGPKLLIQFQNNGVVDDSQLPKDRFSAERLKGVDSTLKIQPAKLEDSAVYLCASSFQAGDAYEQYFGPGTRLTVT.

The chain links TRBV10-1 to TRBJ2-3, with TRBD2 as a possible D gene (6 bases). The CDR3 contains 13 residues. V was trimmed by 2 bases and J by 7 bases, leaving 10 bases between them. Germline CDR1 WNHNN, CDR2 SYGVQD (reference sequence). CDR3 nucleotide sequence: TGCGCCAGCAGTGAGAGGAGGGAGAATACGCAGTATTTT. Its protein product is CASSERRENTQYF.

The rearrangement joins TRBV18 to TRBJ1-6; 7 bases are a match to TRBD1. V lost 2 bases and J lost 7; bases outside the gene matches: 5. Looked up from germline, CDR1 is KGHSH and CDR2 is LQKENI. The CDR3 has 15 amino acids. The CDR3 region has the DNA TGTGCCAGCTCACCATCGGACAGGAGAAATTCACCCCTCCACTTT. It is translated as CASSPSDRRNSPLHF.

The gene calls are TRBV4-1 and TRBJ1-1; D gene ambiguous. V was pared by 1 base and J by 10 bases, with 22 bases between. The CDR3 length is 16 residues. Germline CDR1 is MGHRA and CDR2 is YSYEKL. The CDR3 coding sequence is TGCGCCAGCAGCCAAGGTCATGCTGGCGGCCAGAGGGTAGCTTTCTTT. It is translated as CASSQGHAGGQRVAFF.

The V call is TRBV29-1, the J call TRBJ1-1; D possibly corresponds to TRBD1 (5 bases). With 0 bases removed from V and 1 base from J, the gap between germline ends came to 6 bases. Germline assignment: CDR1 SQVTM and CDR2 ANQGSEA. The CDR3 totals 13 residues. CDR3 coding DNA: TGCAGCGTTGAAGATCAGGGGAACACTGAAGCTTTCTTT. It is translated as CSVEDQGNTEAFF.

The V call is TRBV5-1, the J call TRBJ1-6, with 7 bases aligning to TRBD1. The CDR3 loop spans 16 amino acids. With 2 bases clipped from V and 4 bases from J, the junction kept 6 bases outside the gene matches. Germline V gene sequence: CDR1 SGHRS, CDR2 YFSETQ. The CDR3 nucleotides are TGCGCCAGCAGCTTACAGGGGTCTGGGTATAATTCACCCCTCCACTTT. Translation gives CASSLQGSGYNSPLHF. Looking up the rest from reference TRBV5-1 and TRBJ1-6 gives the full variable domain: KAGVTQTPRYLIKTRGQQVTLSCSPISGHRSVSWYQQTPGQGLQFLFEYFSETQRNKGNFPGRFSGRQFSNSRSEMNVSTLELGDSALYLCASSLQGSGYNSPLHFGNGTRLTVT.

V usage is TRBV6-5 and J usage is TRBJ1-2, with D possibly matching TRBD1 (6 bases). V lost 10 bases to trimming and J lost 2 bases, with 11 bases between them. The CDR3 is 12 residues long. In germline, CDR1 is MNHEY, CDR2 SVGAGI. DNA for the CDR3: TGTGCCATCTCTACAGGGAACTATGGCTACACCTTC. Its protein product is CAISTGNYGYTF.

CDR3 sequence: CASSHETAGSYEQYF. The CDR3 DNA sequence: TGTGCCAGCAGCCACGAGACAGCGGGATCCTACGAGCAGTACTTC. This chain connects TRBV5-5 to TRBJ2-7; 7 bases map to TRBD2. The CDR3 has 15 residues. J lost 1 base, V lost 4 bases, and 8 bases had no gene match. Germline CDR1 and CDR2: SGHKS and YYEKEE (reference sequence).

The chain has TRBV19 and TRBJ2-6, with D perhaps TRBD2 (5 bases). This CDR3 is 19 amino acids long. The V and J ends lost 9 bases and 0 bases respectively, with 24 bases between them. Germline CDR1 LNHDA, CDR2 SQIVND (reference sequence). As DNA, the CDR3 is TGTGCCAGAGCCTCCGGGTGGGGAGATCACCGCTCTGGGGCCAACGTCCTGACTTTC. Protein sequence: CARASGWGDHRSGANVLTF.

The V and J genes are TRBV9 and TRBJ2-6; the match to TRBD2 covers 7 bases. Trimming removed 0 bases from V and 4 bases from J; junction bases left unmatched: 4. CDR3 length equals 16 residues. The germline V gene has CDR1 SGDLS and CDR2 YYNGEE. The CDR3 DNA reads as TGTGCCAGCAGCGTAGCTGCGGGGGTCGGGGCCAACGTCCTGACTTTC. This translates into CASSVAAGVGANVLTF.

The chain uses TRBV18 and TRBJ1-5; D gene unclear. Germline V gene lookup returns CDR1 KGHSH and CDR2 LQKENI. The CDR3 loop spans 16 amino acids. V was clipped by 4 bases and J by 6 bases, with 19 bases between them. The DNA for the CDR3 is TGTGCCAGCTCACTGGCCCCGGGGTGGGGAGGTCAGCCCCAGCATTTT. Translation gives CASSLAPGWGGQPQHF.